This T cell receptor beta chain was recorded in a study of shared clonotypes between healthy human individuals. Trimming pared 3 bases from V and 2 bases from J, leaving 14 bases between. CDR3 length: 15 residues. Germline V CDR1 and CDR2: MNHNS, SASEGT. On this clone itself: Its antigen is undetermined.

General study findings and limits: What limited the represented genetic and exposure-history diversity was the small number of donors. Donor clonotype sharing was expected to depend on sequencing depth.

Genomic DNA of each subset was evenly split across several immunoSEQ plates. Profiling relied on immunoSEQ multiplex PCR, and the TCRdb table lists in-frame clones only, not all of them. The sample records some 320,000 clones, roughly 84% being singletons. Every donor, a Caucasian adult, lived in Nashville, Tennessee. The rearrangement links TRBV6-1 to TRBJ2-7, with a tentative D call TRBD2 (6 bases). The sequence was collected from a man between 18 and 29 years old in good health. The sample was memory CD8+ T cells sorted from blood. Documented subset: CD45RO+ cells pooled with CCR7-negative TemRA cells. CDR3 DNA sequence: TGTGCCAGCAGTGATACCGGGACTGCCCCCTACGAGCAGTACTTC. Translation gives CASSDTGTAPYEQYF.